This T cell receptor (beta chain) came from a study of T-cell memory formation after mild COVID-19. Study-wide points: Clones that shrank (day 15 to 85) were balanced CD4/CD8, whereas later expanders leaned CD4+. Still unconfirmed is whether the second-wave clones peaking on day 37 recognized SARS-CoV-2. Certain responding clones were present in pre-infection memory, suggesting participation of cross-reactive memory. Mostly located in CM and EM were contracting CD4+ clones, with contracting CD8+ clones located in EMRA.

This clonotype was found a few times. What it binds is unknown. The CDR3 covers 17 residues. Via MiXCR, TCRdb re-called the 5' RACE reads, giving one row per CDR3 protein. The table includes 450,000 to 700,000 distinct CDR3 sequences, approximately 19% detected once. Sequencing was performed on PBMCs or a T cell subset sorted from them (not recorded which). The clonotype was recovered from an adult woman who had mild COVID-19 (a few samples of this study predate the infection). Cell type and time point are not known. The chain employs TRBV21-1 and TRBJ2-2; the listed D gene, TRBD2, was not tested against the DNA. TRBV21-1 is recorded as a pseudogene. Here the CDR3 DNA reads TGTGCCAGGACCCGGGGCCAGTGGGGAATGAACACCGGGGAGCTGTTTTTT. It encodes CARTRGQWGMNTGELFF.